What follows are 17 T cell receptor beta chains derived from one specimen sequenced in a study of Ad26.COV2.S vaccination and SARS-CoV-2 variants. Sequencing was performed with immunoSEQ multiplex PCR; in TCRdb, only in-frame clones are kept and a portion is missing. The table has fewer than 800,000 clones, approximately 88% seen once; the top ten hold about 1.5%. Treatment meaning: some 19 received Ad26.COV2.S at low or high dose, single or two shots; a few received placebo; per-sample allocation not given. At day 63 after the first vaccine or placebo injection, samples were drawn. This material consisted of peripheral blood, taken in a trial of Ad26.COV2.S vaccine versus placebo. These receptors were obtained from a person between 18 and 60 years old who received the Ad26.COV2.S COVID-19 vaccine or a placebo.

This chain's CDR3 is CASSYTEVQETQYF. The CDR3 coding sequence is TGTGCCAGCAGTTACACAGAAGTTCAAGAGACCCAGTACTTC. V usage is TRBV6-2 or TRBV6-3 and J usage is TRBJ2-5; D call uncertain. CDR1 is MNHEY, CDR2 SVGEGT, per germline. The V and J ends lost 2 bases and 2 bases respectively, with 9 bases between them. CDR3 size: 14 residues.

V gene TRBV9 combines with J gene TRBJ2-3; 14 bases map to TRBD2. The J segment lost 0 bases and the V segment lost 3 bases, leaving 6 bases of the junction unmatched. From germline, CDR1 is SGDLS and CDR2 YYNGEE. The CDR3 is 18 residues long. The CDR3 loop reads CASSAGLAGGVSTDTQYF. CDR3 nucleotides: TGTGCCAGCAGCGCCGGACTAGCGGGGGGTGTGAGCACAGATACGCAGTATTTT.

The CDR3 loop reads CASRDISSGNTIYF. The CDR3 DNA reads TGTGCCAGCAGGGACATAAGCTCTGGAAACACCATATATTTT. This sequence joins TRBV6-5 and TRBJ1-3; D is perhaps TRBD1 (5 bases). Trimming stripped 6 bases from V and 0 bases from J, with 9 bases between. The CDR3 is 14 amino acids. The germline CDR1 and CDR2 sequences are MNHEY and SVGAGI.

The CDR3 DNA follows: TGTGCCAGCTCACTCCCAAACTCCTACGAGCAGTACTTC. Translated: CASSLPNSYEQYF. This chain connects TRBV18 to TRBJ2-7; D remains ambiguous. The CDR3 has 13 amino acids. CDR1 and CDR2 from the germline V gene are KGHSH and LQKENI. V was cut by 4 bases and J by 0 bases, with 7 bases left in between.

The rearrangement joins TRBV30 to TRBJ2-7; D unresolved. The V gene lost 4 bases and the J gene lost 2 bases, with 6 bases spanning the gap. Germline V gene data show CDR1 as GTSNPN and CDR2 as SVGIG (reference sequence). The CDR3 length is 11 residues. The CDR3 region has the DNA TGTGCCTGGACTAGAGCCTACGAGCAGTACTTC. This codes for CAWTRAYEQYF.

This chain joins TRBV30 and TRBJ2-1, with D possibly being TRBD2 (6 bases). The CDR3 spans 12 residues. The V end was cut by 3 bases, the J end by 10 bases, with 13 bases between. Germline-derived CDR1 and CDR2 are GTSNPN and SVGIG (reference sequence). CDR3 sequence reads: CAWRRFGGEQFF. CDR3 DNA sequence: TGTGCCTGGAGAAGGTTTGGGGGGGAGCAGTTCTTC.

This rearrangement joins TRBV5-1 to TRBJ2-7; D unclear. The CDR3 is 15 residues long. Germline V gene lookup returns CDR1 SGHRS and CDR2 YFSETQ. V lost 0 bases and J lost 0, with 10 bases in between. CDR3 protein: CASSLAGQSSYEQYF. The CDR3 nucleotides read TGCGCCAGCAGCTTGGCCGGTCAGAGCTCCTACGAGCAGTACTTC.

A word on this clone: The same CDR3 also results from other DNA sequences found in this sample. The CDR3 region has the DNA TGTGCCAGCAGCCGCCGGGATTCTTACGAGCAGTACTTC. Amino acid sequence: CASSRRDSYEQYF. The V call is TRBV5-4, the J call TRBJ2-7; tentative D call: TRBD2 (5 bases). This CDR3 spans 13 amino acids. V lost 4 bases, J lost 4 bases, and 12 bases lay in between. Per germline, CDR1 SGHNT and CDR2 YYREEE (reference sequence).

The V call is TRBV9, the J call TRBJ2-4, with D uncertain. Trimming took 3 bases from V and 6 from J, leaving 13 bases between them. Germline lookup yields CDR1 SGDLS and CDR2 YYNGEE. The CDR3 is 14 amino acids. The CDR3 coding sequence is TGTGCCAGCAGCGAGGGTCGGATCGCAAACATTCAGTACTTC. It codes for CASSEGRIANIQYF.

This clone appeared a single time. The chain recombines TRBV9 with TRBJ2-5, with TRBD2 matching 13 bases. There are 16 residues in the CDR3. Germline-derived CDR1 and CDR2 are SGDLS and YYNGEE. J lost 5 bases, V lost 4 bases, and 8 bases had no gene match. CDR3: CASSPGTSGASETQYF. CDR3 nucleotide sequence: TGTGCCAGCAGCCCAGGGACTAGCGGGGCCTCGGAGACCCAGTACTTC. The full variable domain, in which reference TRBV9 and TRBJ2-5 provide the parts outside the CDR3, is DSGVTQTPKHLITATGQRVTLRCSPRSGDLSVYWYQQSLDQGLQFLIQYYNGEERAKGNILERFSAQQFPDLHSELNLSSLELGDSALYFCASSPGTSGASETQYFGPGTRLLVL.

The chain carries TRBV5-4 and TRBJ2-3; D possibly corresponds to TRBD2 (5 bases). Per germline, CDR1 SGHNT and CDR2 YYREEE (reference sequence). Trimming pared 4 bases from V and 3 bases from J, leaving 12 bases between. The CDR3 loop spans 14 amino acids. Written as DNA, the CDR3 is TGTGCCAGCAGCCCGGGTCGGGGAACAGATACGCAGTATTTT. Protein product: CASSPGRGTDTQYF.

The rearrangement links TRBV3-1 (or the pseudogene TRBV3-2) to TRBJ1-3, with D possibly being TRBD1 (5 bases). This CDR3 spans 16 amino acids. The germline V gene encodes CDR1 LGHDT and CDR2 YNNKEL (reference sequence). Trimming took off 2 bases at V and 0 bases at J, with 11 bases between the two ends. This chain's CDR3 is CASSQRDGYSGNTIYF. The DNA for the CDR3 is TGTGCCAGCAGCCAAAGGGACGGATACTCTGGAAACACCATATATTTT.

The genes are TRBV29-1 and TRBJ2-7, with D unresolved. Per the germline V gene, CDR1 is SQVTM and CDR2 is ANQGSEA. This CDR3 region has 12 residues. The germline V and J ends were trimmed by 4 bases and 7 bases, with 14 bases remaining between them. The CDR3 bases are TGCAGCGTTGCCCCCCTCCTAGGGGAGCAGTACTTC. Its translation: CSVAPLLGEQYF.

The DNA of the CDR3 is TGCAGTGCCCGGACGCTCTATGGCTACACCTTC. This sequence encodes CSARTLYGYTF. V gene TRBV20-1 combines with J gene TRBJ1-2, with D unresolved. With 6 bases removed from V and 4 bases from J, the gap between germline ends came to 9 bases. Germline lookup yields CDR1 DFQATT and CDR2 SNEGSKA (reference sequence). The CDR3 runs to 11 residues.

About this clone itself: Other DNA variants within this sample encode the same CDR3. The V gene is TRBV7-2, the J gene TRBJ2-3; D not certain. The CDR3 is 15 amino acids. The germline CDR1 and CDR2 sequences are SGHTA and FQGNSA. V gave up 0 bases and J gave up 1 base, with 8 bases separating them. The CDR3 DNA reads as TGTGCCAGCAGCTTAGCTTCGACCGGCACAGATACGCAGTATTTT. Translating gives CASSLASTGTDTQYF.

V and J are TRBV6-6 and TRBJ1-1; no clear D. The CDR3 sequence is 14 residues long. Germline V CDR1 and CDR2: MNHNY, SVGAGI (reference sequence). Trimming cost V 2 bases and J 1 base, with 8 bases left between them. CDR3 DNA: TGTGCCAGCAGTTACACGGGCCAGAACACTGAAGCTTTCTTT. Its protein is CASSYTGQNTEAFF.

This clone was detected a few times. CDR3 DNA sequence: TGTGCCAGTAGCATCACCCTCCAGCAGCATGGCTACACCTTC. It is translated as CASSITLQQHGYTF. The genes are TRBV19 and TRBJ1-2; D not resolved. The length of the CDR3 is 14 residues. Trimming shortened V by 6 bases and J by 6 bases, and 17 bases separated the two germline ends. Germline CDR1 is LNHDA and CDR2 is SQIVND (reference sequence).